The clone carrying this T cell receptor (beta chain) was recorded many times. The antigen remains undetermined. Bulk tumor genomic DNA constituted the template, at around 600 ng per sample. During surgery, each primary tumor gave multiple biopsies spaced as far apart as possible. Patients underwent curative surgery for non-small cell lung cancer (untreated and newly diagnosed). Donor patients had newly diagnosed non-small cell lung cancer and were having surgery with curative intent. This entry is derived from a study of immune heterogeneity within non-small cell lung tumors. In a multiplex PCR, 32 V and 13 J primers amplified TCR beta CDR3. MiXCR, run by TCRdb on the multiplex PCR reads, gives a single entry per CDR3 protein. The sample lists 30,000 to 40,000 distinct CDR3 sequences; around 28% were seen once. Overall study results and limits: Dominant CDR3 beta clonotypes repeated across a patient's tumor loci, while different loci held unique high-frequency clones. A significant, moderate positive correlation (R around 0.34) linked local T-cell clonality and tumor mutational burden.

The receptor's source is a man aged 35-49 years with non-small cell lung cancer. Sequenced sample: lung tumor tissue.

The CDR3 DNA reads as TGTGCCAGCAGCTCCCGACATCCCGATACGCAGTATTTT. Protein: CASSSRHPDTQYF. V gene TRBV7-3 combines with J gene TRBJ2-3; D ambiguous. The CDR3 runs to 13 residues. Germline V gene data show CDR1 as SGHTA and CDR2 as FQGTGA. The V and J ends lost 4 bases and 6 bases respectively, with 11 bases between them.